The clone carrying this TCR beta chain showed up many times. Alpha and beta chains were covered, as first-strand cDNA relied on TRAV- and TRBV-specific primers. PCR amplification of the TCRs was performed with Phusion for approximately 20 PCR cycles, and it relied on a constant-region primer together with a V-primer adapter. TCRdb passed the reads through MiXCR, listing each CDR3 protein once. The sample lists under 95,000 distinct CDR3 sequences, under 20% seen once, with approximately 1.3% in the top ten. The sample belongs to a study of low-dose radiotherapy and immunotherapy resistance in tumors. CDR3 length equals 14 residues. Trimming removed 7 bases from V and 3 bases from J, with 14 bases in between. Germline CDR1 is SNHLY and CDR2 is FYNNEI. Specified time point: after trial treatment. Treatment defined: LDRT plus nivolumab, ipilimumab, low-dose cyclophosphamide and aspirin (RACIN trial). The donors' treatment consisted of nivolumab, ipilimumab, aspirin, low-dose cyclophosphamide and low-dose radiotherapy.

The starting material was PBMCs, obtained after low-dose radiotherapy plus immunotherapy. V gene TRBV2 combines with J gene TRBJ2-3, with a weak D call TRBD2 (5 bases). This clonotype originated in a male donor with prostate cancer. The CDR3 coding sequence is TGTGCCAGCAAGCGACAACTAGAGACAGATACGCAGTATTTT. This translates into CASKRQLETDTQYF.